This T cell receptor (beta chain) was retrieved from a study of blood T cell repertoires in COVID-19. Here immunoSEQ multiplex PCR was the method, and the copy in TCRdb shows in-frame clones only, minus some. In the table there are some 270,000 clones, 75% to 95% of which are singletons. The germline CDR1 and CDR2 sequences are LNHDA and SQIVND (reference sequence). The CDR3 totals 13 residues. Trimming stripped 1 base from V and 5 bases from J, with 8 bases between. This chain links TRBV19 with TRBJ2-5; weak D call: TRBD2 (5 bases). Source material: PBMCs or T cells enriched from blood (not recorded which). This TCR derives from a man aged 35 to 55 who had been exposed to COVID-19. The chain's CDR3 is CASSIGGLETQYF. The CDR3 region has the DNA TGTGCCAGTAGTATAGGAGGGTTGGAGACCCAGTACTTC. Complete variable domain (other parts from reference TRBV19 and TRBJ2-5): DGGITQSPKYLFRKEGQNVTLSCEQNLNHDAMYWYRQDPGQGLRLIYYSQIVNDFQKGDIAEGYSVSREKKESFPLTVTSAQKNPTAFYLCASSIGGLETQYFGPGTRLLVL.